The entry below gives a single T cell receptor (beta chain) sequence along with its context. Its recognized antigen is unknown. Nothing much larger sits one base from this clone, and base qualities are not available. The data are from a study of cytotoxic CD8 clonotypes in ibrutinib-treated CLL (dated by TCRdb to about 2021). Looking at the study overall: In this cohort, 15 patients were treatment-naive and ten to eleven were relapsed/refractory, while around 17 had unmutated IGHV. Responses were partial in 25 or so patients and complete in 2; after median around 66 months follow-up, roughly 14 stayed in remission and 12 progressed. Samples at response were collected after a median of approximately twelve months of treatment, with a range of 6 to 36 months. Samples averaged roughly 260,000 productive templates and just under 95,000 productive rearrangements. Of the approximately 86 people in the trial, 25 to 30 had longitudinal samples available. Cryopreserved peripheral blood mononuclear cells were collected before treatment, at response, and at either disease progression or sustained remission. Every sample from remission and from progressive disease was obtained while the patients were still on ibrutinib.

Results and caveats for the whole study, not just this receptor: Public clonotypes were rare and either shrank or stayed stable during treatment, and the rise in clonality at ibrutinib response reflected expansion of private clonotypes. Clonality rose at ibrutinib response, remained stable during sustained remission, and dropped back toward baseline at progression. Baseline clonality was found to be higher than that of age-matched healthy donors and was strongly correlated with circulating CD8+ T-cell counts. Lymph node repertoires were not examined, and the timing of sampling was not matched between patients in sustained remission and those whose disease progressed.

According to the study, the label for this sample's time point signals: 12 months on ibrutinib. For TCR beta library preparation, roughly 2.2 micrograms of genomic DNA was extracted from cryopreserved PBMCs. High-throughput TCR beta sequencing was performed on longitudinal blood samples from CLL patients receiving ibrutinib monotherapy. The patients were enrolled in a single-center, open-label phase 2 trial of ibrutinib monotherapy. Each clonotype received, on average, roughly 9.6x coverage in deep resolution sequencing performed on a MiSeq, where the target depth lay between 1 in 1 million and 1 in 200,000 T cells. The immunoSEQ hsTCRB Kit was used to generate TCR beta libraries. The original methods were these. Data were analyzed with ImmunoSEQ Data Assistant and ImmunoSEQ Analyzer, with V, D and J genes assigned per IMGT definitions. Clonality, which ranges from 0 to 1, was calculated as one minus the normalized Shannon entropy of productive rearrangement frequencies. Public clonotype analysis was restricted to overrepresented clonotypes comprising at least 0.05% of each patient's repertoire. Roughly 13 repertoires from age-matched healthy donors, obtained from immuneACCESS, served as clonality controls. TCRdb re-hosts the immuneACCESS table, in-frame sequences only. Its copies lack some clones; in the studies checked, an unresolved V gene accounts for under half of them, and the cause for the rest is not known. V and J calls and clone size follow that table, whereas D and trimming were derived from the DNA. The sample data list tens of thousands of clones, and 90% of these were observed just once. Under 4% of the sample rests with the top ten.

Sequences were derived from PBMCs, sampled after 12 months of ibrutinib treatment. The TCR comes from a human donor with chronic lymphocytic leukemia.

The CDR3 in this case is CASSPPESYGYTF. DNA sequence: TGTGCCAGCTCACCACCCGAAAGCTATGGCTACACCTTC. The chain links TRBV18 with TRBJ1-2; no confident D gene assignment can be made. CDR1 is given as KGHSH and CDR2 as LQKENI, both from the germline V gene. V was cut back by 0 bases and J by 4 bases, leaving a gap of 6 bases between them. Inclusive of the bounding cysteine and phenylalanine, the CDR3 is 13 residues long. Of all the DNA, just the CDR3 is kept, 39 bases in frame from base 1.